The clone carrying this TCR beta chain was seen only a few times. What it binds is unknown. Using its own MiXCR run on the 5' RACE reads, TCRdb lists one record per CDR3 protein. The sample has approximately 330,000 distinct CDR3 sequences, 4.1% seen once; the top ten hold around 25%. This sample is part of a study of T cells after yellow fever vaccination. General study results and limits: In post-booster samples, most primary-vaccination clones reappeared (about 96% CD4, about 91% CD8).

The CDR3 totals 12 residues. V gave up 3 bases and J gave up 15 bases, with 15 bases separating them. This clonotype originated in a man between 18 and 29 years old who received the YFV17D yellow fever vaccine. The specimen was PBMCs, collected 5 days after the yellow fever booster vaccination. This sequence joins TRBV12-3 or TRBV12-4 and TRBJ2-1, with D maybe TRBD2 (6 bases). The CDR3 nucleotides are TGTGCCAGCAGTTTGGAAGCGCGGGAATGGTTCTTC. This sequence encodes CASSLEAREWFF.